This TCR beta chain derives from a study of blood T cell repertoires in COVID-19. Study details: The analysed material was cDNA or gDNA that came from T cells, B-cell-depleted T cells, or PBMCs.

As processed by the authors: Quantification of nucleated cells was approximated via reference gene primer amplification. Libraries were prepared by immunoSEQ multiplex PCR; TCRdb keeps only in-frame clonotypes and omits some of them. Clonal size and the V and J genes are those of that table, whereas D and trimming came from the DNA. Of fewer than 45,000 clones listed, 90% are singletons. CDR1 and CDR2 from the germline V gene are KGHSH and LQKENI. The CDR3 length is 16 residues. Trimming left V 3 bases short and J 0 bases short, with 13 bases between. The receptor comes from a man in his fifties or sixties with active or convalescent COVID-19. The sample consisted of peripheral blood. The J gene is TRBJ2-3, the V gene TRBV18; D remains unclear. Here the CDR3 DNA reads TGTGCCAGCTCACCGTTCTACGGTTCTAGCACAGATACGCAGTATTTT. This translates into CASSPFYGSSTDTQYF.